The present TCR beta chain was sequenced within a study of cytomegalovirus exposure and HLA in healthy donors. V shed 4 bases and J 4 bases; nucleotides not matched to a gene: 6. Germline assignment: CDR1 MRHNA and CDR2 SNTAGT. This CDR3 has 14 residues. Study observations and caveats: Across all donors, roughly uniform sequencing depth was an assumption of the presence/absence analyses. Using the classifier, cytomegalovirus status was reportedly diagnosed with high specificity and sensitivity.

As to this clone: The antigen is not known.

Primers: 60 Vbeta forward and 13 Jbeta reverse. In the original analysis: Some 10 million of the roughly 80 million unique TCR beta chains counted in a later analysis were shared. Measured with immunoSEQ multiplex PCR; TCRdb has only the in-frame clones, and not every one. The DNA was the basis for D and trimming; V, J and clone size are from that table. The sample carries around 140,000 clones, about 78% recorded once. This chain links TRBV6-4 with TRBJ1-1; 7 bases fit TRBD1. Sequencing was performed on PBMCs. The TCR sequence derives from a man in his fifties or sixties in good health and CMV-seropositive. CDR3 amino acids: CASSATGEVTEAFF. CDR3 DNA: TGTGCCAGCAGTGCAACAGGGGAGGTCACTGAAGCTTTCTTT.